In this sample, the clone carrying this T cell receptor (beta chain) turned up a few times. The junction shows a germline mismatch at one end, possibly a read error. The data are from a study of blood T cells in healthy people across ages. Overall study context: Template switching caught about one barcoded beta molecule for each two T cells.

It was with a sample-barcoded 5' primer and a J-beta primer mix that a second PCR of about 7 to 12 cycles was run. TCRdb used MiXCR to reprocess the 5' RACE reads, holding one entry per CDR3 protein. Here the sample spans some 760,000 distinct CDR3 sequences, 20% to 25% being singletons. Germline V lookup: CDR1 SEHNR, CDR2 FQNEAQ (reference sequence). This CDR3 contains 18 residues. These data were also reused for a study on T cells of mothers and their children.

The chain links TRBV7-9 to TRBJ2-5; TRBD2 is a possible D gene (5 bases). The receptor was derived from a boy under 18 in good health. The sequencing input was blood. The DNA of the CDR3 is TGTGCCAGCAGCTTAGTTATCTTTTATCGGGCGGAGGAAGAGATCCAGTACTTC. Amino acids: CASSLVIFYRAEEEIQYF. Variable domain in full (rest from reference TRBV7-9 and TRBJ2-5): DTGVSQNPRHKITKRGQNVTFRCDPISEHNRLYWYRQTLGQGPEFLTYFQNEAQLEKSRLLSDRFSAERPKGSFSTLEIQRTEQGDSAMYLCASSLVIFYRAEEEIQYFGPGTRLLVL.